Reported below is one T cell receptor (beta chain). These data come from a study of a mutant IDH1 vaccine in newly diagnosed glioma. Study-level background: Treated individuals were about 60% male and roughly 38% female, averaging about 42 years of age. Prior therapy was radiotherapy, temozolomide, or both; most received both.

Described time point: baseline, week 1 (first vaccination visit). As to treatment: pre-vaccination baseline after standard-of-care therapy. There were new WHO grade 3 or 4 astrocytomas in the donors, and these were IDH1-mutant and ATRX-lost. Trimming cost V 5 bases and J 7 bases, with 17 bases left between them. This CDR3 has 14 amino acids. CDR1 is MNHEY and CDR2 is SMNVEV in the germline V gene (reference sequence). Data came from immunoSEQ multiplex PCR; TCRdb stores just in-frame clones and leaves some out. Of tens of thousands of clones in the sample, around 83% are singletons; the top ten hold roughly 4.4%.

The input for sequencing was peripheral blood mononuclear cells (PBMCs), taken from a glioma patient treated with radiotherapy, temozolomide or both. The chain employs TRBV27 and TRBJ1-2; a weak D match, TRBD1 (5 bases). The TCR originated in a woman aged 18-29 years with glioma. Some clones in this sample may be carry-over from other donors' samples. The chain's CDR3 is CASSPIQGFGGYTF. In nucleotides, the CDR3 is TGTGCCAGCAGTCCTATCCAGGGATTCGGTGGCTACACCTTC.